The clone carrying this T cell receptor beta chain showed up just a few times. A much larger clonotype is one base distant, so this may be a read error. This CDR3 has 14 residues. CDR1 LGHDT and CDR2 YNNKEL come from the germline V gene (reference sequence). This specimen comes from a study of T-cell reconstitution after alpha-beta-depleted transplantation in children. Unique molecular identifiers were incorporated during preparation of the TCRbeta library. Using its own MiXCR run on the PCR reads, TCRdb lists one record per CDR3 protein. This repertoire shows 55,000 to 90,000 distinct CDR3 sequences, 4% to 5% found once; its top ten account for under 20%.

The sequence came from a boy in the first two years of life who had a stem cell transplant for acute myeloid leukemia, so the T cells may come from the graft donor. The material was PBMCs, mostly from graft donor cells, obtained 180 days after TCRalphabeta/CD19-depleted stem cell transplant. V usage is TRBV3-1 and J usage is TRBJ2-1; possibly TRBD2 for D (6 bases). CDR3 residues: CASGRETATNDQFF. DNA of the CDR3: TGTGCCAGTGGGCGGGAAACGGCTACCAATGACCAGTTCTTC.